The entry below gives a single T cell receptor beta chain sequence along with its context. The data are from a study of blood T cell repertoires in COVID-19. At the level of the study: From the United States, Italy and Spain came samples of acute and convalescent COVID-19. PBMCs, B-cell-depleted T cells, or T cells provided the cDNA or gDNA that made up the material.

The CDR3 has 14 residues. The V end was cut by 5 bases, the J end by 2 bases, with 13 bases between. Germline V lookup: CDR1 MDHEN, CDR2 SYDVKM. Under the authors' procedure: Amplification with reference gene primers provided the estimates of nucleated cell counts. Generated by immunoSEQ multiplex PCR, the TCRdb table keeps only in-frame clones and is missing some. D and trimming come from the DNA, and the V and J calls and clone size come from that table. The table shows about 170,000 clones, with under 95% occurring only once. The sequencing input was peripheral blood. This sequence was found in a man between 18 and 35 years old with COVID-19, enrolled during active disease. The chain combines TRBV28 with TRBJ2-7; D perhaps matches TRBD2 (5 bases). The CDR3 DNA sequence: TGTGCCAGCAGTCCTAGGGCCGGGACCTACGAGCAGTACTTC. Its protein product is CASSPRAGTYEQYF.